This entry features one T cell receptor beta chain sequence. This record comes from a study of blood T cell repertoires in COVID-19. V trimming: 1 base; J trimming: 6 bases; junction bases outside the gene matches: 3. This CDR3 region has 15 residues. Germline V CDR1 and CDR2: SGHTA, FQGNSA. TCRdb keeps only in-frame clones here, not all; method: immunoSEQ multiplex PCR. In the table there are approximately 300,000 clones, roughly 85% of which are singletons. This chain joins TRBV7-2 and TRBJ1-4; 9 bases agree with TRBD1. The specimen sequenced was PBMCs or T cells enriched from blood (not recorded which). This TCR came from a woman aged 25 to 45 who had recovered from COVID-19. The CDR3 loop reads CASSLGGQGYEKLFF. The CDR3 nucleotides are TGTGCCAGCAGCTTAGGGGGACAGGGTTATGAAAAACTGTTTTTT.